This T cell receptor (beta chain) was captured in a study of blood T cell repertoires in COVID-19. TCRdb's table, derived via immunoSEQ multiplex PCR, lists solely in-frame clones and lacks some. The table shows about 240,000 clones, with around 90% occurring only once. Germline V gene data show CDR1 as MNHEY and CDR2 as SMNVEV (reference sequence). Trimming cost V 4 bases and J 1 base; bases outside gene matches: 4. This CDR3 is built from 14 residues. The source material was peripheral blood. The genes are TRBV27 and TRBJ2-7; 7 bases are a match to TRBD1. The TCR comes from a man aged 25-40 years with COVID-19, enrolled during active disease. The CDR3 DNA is TGTGCCAGCAGTTGGGGACAGAGTTCCTACGAGCAGTACTTC. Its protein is CASSWGQSSYEQYF.